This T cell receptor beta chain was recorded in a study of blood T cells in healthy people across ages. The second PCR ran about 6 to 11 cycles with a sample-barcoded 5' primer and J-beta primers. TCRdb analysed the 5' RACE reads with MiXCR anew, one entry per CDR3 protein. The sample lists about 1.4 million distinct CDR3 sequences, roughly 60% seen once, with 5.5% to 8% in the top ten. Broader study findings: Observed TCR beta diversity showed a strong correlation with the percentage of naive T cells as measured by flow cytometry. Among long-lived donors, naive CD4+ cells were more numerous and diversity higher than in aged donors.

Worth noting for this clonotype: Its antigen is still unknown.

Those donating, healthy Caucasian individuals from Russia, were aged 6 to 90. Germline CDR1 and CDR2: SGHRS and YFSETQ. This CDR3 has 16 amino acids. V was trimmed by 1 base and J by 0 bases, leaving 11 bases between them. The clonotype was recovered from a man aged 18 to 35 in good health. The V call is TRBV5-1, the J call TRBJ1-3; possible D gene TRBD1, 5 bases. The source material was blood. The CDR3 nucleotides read TGCGCCAGCAGCTTGCCGGGACGGAGCTCTGGAAACACCATATATTTT. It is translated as CASSLPGRSSGNTIYF.